This T cell receptor (beta chain) was sequenced in a study of response to subunit inactivated influenza vaccine. Trimming at V came to 1 base and at J to 12 bases, leaving 12 bases not matched to a gene. Per the germline V gene, CDR1 is LNHNV and CDR2 is YYDKDF (reference sequence). The CDR3 has 15 residues. In TCRdb, the RT-PCR reads were re-called with MiXCR into one record per CDR3 protein. The data show hundreds of thousands of distinct CDR3 sequences, around 8% seen once. There are a few counts of this clonotype. The receptor comes from a man aged 50 to 75 who received an inactivated influenza vaccine. This material consisted of PBMCs from blood, taken around 25 months after vaccination. The genes are TRBV15 and TRBJ2-1, with 7 bases matching TRBD2. The CDR3 coding sequence is TGTGCCACCAGCAGAGCTACGACATCGGGGGGTGGGCAGTTCTTC. Protein product: CATSRATTSGGGQFF.